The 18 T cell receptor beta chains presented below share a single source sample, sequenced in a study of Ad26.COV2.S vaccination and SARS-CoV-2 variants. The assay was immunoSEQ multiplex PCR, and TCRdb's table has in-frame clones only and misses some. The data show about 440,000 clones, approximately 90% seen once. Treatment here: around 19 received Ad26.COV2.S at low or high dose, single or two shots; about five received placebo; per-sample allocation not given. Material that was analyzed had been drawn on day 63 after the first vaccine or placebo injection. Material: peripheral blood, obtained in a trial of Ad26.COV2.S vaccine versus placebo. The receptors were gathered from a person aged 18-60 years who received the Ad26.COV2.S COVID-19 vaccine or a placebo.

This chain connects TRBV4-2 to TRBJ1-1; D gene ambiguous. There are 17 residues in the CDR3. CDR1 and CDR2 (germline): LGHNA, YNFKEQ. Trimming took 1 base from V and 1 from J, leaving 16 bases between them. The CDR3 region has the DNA TGTGCCAGCAGCCAAGTTGCACGGAGGTTGGAGAACACTGAAGCTTTCTTT. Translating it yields CASSQVARRLENTEAFF.

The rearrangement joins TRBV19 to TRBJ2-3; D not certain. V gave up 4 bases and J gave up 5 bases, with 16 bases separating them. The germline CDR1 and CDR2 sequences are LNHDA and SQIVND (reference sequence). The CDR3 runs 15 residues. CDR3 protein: CASSTPLTSVDTQYF. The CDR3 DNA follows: TGTGCCAGTAGTACCCCTCTTACTTCGGTAGATACGCAGTATTTT.

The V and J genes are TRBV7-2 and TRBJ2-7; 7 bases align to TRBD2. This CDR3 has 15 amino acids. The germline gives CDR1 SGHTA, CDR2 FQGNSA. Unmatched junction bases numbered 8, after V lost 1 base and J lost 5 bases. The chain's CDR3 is CASSLVAGGWDEQYF. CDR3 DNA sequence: TGTGCCAGCAGCTTAGTTGCCGGGGGGTGGGACGAGCAGTACTTC.

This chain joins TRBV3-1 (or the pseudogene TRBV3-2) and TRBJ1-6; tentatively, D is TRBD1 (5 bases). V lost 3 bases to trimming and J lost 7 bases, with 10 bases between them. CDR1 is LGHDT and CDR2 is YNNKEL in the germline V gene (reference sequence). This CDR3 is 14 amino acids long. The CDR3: CASSHGTKNSPLHF. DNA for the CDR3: TGTGCCAGCAGCCACGGGACGAAAAATTCACCCCTCCACTTT.

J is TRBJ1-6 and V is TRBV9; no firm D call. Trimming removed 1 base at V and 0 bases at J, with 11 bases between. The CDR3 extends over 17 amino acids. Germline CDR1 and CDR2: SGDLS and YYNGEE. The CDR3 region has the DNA TGTGCCAGCAGCGTATCCCCTCAGAGCTCCTATAATTCACCCCTCCACTTT. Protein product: CASSVSPQSSYNSPLHF.

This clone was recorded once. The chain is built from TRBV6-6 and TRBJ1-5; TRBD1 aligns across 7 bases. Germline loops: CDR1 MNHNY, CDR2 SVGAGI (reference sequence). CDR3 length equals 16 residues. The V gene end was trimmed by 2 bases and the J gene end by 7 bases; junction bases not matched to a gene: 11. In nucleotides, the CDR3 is TGTGCCAGCAGTTACAGTAGGGGGCCCGGGGGGCAGCCCCAGCATTTT. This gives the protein CASSYSRGPGGQPQHF.

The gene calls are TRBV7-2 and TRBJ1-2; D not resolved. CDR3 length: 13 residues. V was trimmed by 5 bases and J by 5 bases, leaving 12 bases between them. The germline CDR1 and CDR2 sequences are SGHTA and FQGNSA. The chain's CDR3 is CASSPSPGYGYTF. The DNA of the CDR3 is TGTGCCAGCAGCCCATCCCCGGGTTATGGCTACACCTTC. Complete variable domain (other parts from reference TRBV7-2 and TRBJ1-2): GAGVSQSPSNKVTEKGKDVELRCDPISGHTALYWYRQSLGQGLEFLIYFQGNSAPDKSGLPSDRFSAERTGGSVSTLTIQRTQQEDSAVYLCASSPSPGYGYTFGSGTRLTVV.

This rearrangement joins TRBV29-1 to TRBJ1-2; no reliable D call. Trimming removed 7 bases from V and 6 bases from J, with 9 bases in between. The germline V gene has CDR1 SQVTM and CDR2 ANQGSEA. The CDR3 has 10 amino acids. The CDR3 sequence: CSAEIDGYTF. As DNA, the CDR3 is TGCAGCGCTGAGATTGATGGCTACACCTTC.

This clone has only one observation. The chain's CDR3 is CASSELASGISEQFF. In nucleotides, the CDR3 is TGTGCCAGCAGTGAATTGGCTAGCGGGATATCTGAGCAGTTCTTC. The chain combines TRBV2 with TRBJ2-1; 9 positions agree with TRBD2. Losses at the gene ends were 2 bases for V and 9 bases for J; bases not matched to a gene: 8. CDR1 is SNHLY, CDR2 FYNNEI, per germline. This CDR3 has 15 amino acids.

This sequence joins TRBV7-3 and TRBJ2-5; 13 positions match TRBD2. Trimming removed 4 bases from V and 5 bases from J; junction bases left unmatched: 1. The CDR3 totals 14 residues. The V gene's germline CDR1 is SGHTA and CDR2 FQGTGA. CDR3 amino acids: CASSSGLAGETQYF. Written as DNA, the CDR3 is TGTGCCAGCAGCTCGGGACTAGCGGGGGAGACCCAGTACTTC.

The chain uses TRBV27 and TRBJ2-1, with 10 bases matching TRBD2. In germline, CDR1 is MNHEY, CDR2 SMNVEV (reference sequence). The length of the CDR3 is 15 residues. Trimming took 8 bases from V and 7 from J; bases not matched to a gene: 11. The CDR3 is CASSTASGRVNEQFF. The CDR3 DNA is TGTGCCAGCTCCACCGCTAGCGGGAGAGTAAATGAGCAGTTCTTC.

CDR3 in amino acids: CASSSDRFGQYF. The CDR3 nucleotides read TGTGCCAGCAGTTCCGACCGTTTTGGGCAGTACTTC. The V and J genes are TRBV28 and TRBJ2-7; D remains ambiguous. Trimming stripped 4 bases from V and 9 bases from J, with 13 bases between. Germline V gene lookup returns CDR1 MDHEN and CDR2 SYDVKM. This CDR3 region has 12 residues. Combining the CDR3 with reference TRBV28 and TRBJ2-7 gives the whole variable domain DVKVTQSSRYLVKRTGEKVFLECVQDMDHENMFWYRQDPGLGLRLIYFSYDVKMKEKGDIPEGYSVSREKKERFSLILESASTNQTSMYLCASSSDRFGQYFGPGTRLTVT.

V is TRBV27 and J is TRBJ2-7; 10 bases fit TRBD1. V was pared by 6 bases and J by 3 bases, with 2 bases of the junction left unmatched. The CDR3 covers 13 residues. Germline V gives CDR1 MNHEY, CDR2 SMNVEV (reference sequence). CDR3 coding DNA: TGTGCCAGCAGCCGGGACAGGGGCTACGAGCAGTACTTC. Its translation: CASSRDRGYEQYF.

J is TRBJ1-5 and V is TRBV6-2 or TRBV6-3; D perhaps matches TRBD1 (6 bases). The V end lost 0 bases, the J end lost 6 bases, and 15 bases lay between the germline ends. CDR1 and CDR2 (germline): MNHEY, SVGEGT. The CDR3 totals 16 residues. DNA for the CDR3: TGTGCCAGCAGTTACTCGGGACACGAGTGGAGTCAGCCCCAGCATTTT. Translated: CASSYSGHEWSQPQHF.

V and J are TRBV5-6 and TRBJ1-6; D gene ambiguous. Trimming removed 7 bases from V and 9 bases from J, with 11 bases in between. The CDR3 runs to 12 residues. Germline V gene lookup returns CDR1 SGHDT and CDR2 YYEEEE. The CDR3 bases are TGTGCCAGCGAGCACTGGGGTTCACCCCTCCACTTT. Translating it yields CASEHWGSPLHF. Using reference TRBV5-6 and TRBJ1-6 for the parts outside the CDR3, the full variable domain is DAGVTQSPTHLIKTRGQQVTLRCSPKSGHDTVSWYQQALGQGPQFIFQYYEEEERQRGNFPDRFSGHQFPNYSSELNVNALLLGDSALYLCASEHWGSPLHFGNGTRLTVT.

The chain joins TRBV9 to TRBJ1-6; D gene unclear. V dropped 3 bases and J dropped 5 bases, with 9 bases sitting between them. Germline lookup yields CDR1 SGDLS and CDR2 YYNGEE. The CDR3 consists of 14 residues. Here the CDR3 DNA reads TGTGCCAGCAGCGCCGAGGACCATAATTCACCCCTCCACTTT. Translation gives CASSAEDHNSPLHF.

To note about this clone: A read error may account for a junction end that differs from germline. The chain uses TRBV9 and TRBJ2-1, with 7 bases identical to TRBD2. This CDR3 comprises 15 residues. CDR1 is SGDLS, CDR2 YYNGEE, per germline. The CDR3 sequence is CARSWGGTGYNEQFF. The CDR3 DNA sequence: TGTGCCCGCAGCTGGGGGGGGACTGGCTACAATGAGCAGTTCTTC. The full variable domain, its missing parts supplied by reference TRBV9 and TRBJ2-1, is DSGVTQTPKHLITATGQRVTLRCSPRSGDLSVYWYQQSLDQGLQFLIQYYNGEERAKGNILERFSAQQFPDLHSELNLSSLELGDSALYFCARSWGGTGYNEQFFGPGTRLTVL.

In DNA, the CDR3 is TGCGCCAGCAGCCCTGGGGGTCTAGCCAAAAACATTCAGTACTTC. This codes for CASSPGGLAKNIQYF. This chain joins TRBV4-3 and TRBJ2-4, with D perhaps TRBD1 or TRBD2 (5 bases each). Per the germline V gene, CDR1 is LGHNA and CDR2 is YSLEER. V shed 4 bases and J shed 0 bases, with 10 bases lying between them. The CDR3 totals 15 residues.